A selection of T cell receptor beta chains follows, all from one sample in a study of T cell repertoires in cytomegalovirus infection. Each CDR3 protein gets one entry after TCRdb re-called the reads with MiXCR. Altogether about 500,000 distinct CDR3 sequences are present, 30% to 40% being singletons, with the ten largest covering roughly 15%. These TCRs' antigens remain unknown. Sequenced here: cultured PBMCs, sampled from culture after CMV antigen stimulation. Every receptor here comes from a human donor in good health (CMV status not recorded). Some clones in this sample may be carry-over from other donors' samples. Both conserved end residues are part of each CDR3. The D gene is left open where the match is weak. Not every row has a clone size; where given, it reads once, few, many or a size class.

J: TRBJ2-2
size: -
V: TRBV27
D: TRBD2
CDR3: CASSWAAGLAGAGELFF
DNA: TGTGCCAGCAGTTGGGCCGCGGGACTAGCGGGAGCCGGGGAGCTGTTTTTT

J: TRBJ2-5
size: few
V: TRBV20-1
D: TRBD1
CDR3: CSARDRGRTVETQYF
DNA: TGCAGTGCCAGGGACAGGGGCCGCACCGTGGAGACCCAGTACTTC

J: TRBJ2-1
size: few
V: TRBV7-3
D: -
CDR3: CASSPRSIASYNEQFF
DNA: TGTGCCAGCAGCCCGAGGTCCATCGCCTCCTACAATGAGCAGTTCTTC

J: TRBJ1-1
size: once
V: TRBV28
D: -
CDR3: CASSWAKSGTEAFF
DNA: TGTGCCAGCAGTTGGGCGAAGTCGGGTACTGAAGCTTTCTTT

J: TRBJ2-7
size: -
V: TRBV2
D: TRBD1
CDR3: CASSWDRIHEQYF
DNA: TGTGCCAGCAGTTGGGACAGAATTCACGAGCAGTACTTC

J: TRBJ1-4
size: many
V: TRBV7-2
D: -
CDR3: CASSLNEVEKLFF
DNA: TGTGCCAGCAGCTTAAATGAGGTGGAAAAACTGTTTTTT

J: TRBJ1-2
size: -
V: TRBV7-9
D: TRBD1
CDR3: CASSPKDRQNYGYTF
DNA: TGTGCCAGCAGCCCCAAGGACAGGCAAAACTATGGCTACACCTTC

J: TRBJ2-7
size: -
V: TRBV28
D: TRBD2
CDR3: CASSFNPGLGSYEQYF
DNA: TGTGCCAGCAGTTTTAATCCAGGACTAGGGTCCTACGAGCAGTACTTC

J: TRBJ2-5
size: -
V: TRBV12-3/TRBV12-4
D: -
CDR3: CASSDRGPGTQYF
DNA: TGTGCCAGCAGTGACCGGGGCCCCGGGACCCAGTACTTC

J: TRBJ2-2
size: -
V: TRBV29-1
D: -
CDR3: CSGRPGNTGELFF
DNA: TGCAGCGGACGGCCGGGGAACACCGGGGAGCTGTTTTTT

J: TRBJ2-1
size: -
V: TRBV20-1
D: TRBD2
CDR3: CSARDFKLAGLYSYNEQFF
DNA: TGCAGTGCTAGAGATTTTAAGCTAGCGGGCCTATACTCCTACAATGAGCAGTTCTTC

J: TRBJ2-1
size: -
V: TRBV19
D: -
CDR3: CASSASSVGTYNEQFF
DNA: TGTGCCAGTAGTGCGTCTAGCGTGGGGACCTACAATGAGCAGTTCTTC

J: TRBJ2-1
size: -
V: TRBV19
D: -
CDR3: CASTSRIRAADEEQFF
DNA: TGTGCCAGTACCAGCCGAATCCGGGCCGCAGACGAGGAGCAGTTCTTC

J: TRBJ2-4
size: -
V: TRBV27
D: -
CDR3: CASSLLGQGHPKAKNIQYF
DNA: TGTGCCAGCAGTTTATTGGGGCAGGGCCATCCTAAGGCCAAAAACATTCAGTACTTC

J: TRBJ2-1
size: few
V: TRBV12-3/TRBV12-4
D: TRBD2
CDR3: CASSRSSGSSYNEQFF
DNA: TGTGCCAGCAGTAGATCTAGCGGGAGCTCCTACAATGAGCAGTTCTTC

J: TRBJ1-4
size: -
V: TRBV2
D: -
CDR3: CASSVDSLNEKLFF
DNA: TGTGCCAGCAGTGTCGACAGCCTTAATGAAAAACTGTTTTTT

J: TRBJ1-1
size: -
V: TRBV5-4
D: -
CDR3: CASSAGGRVGTEAFF
DNA: TGTGCCAGCAGCGCCGGGGGCCGAGTGGGCACTGAAGCTTTCTTT

J: TRBJ2-4
size: -
V: TRBV28
D: -
CDR3: CASLRGSILQRAKNIQYF
DNA: TGTGCCAGCTTACGAGGGAGTATACTTCAGAGAGCCAAAAACATTCAGTACTTC

J: TRBJ1-3
size: -
V: TRBV7-2
D: -
CDR3: CASSPSMFSGNTIYF
DNA: TGTGCCAGCAGCCCGTCTATGTTCTCTGGAAACACCATATATTTT

J: TRBJ2-2
size: -
V: TRBV5-4
D: -
CDR3: CASSSRSAGELFF
DNA: TGTGCCAGCAGCTCGAGATCGGCCGGGGAGCTGTTTTTT

J: TRBJ2-1
size: few
V: TRBV7-8
D: -
CDR3: CASSDIYNEQFF
DNA: TGTGCCAGCAGCGACATTTACAATGAGCAGTTCTTC

J: TRBJ2-1
size: -
V: TRBV9
D: TRBD2
CDR3: CASSVAAGGLEQFF
DNA: TGTGCCAGCAGCGTAGCAGCGGGAGGGCTTGAGCAGTTCTTC

J: TRBJ1-1
size: many
V: TRBV7-8
D: -
CDR3: CASSLAEYLVTEAFF
DNA: TGTGCCAGCAGCTTAGCGGAGTACCTGGTCACTGAAGCTTTCTTT

J: TRBJ2-3
size: -
V: TRBV19
D: -
CDR3: CASSSSFYPTDTQYF
DNA: TGTGCCAGTAGTAGCAGCTTCTATCCCACAGATACGCAGTATTTT

J: TRBJ1-3
size: -
V: TRBV6-1
D: -
CDR3: CASSLLWTASGNTIYF
DNA: TGTGCCAGCAGTTTACTCTGGACAGCCTCTGGAAACACCATATATTTT

J: TRBJ2-3
size: -
V: TRBV7-8
D: -
CDR3: CASSLTPTDTQYF
DNA: TGTGCCAGCAGCTTAACTCCCACAGATACGCAGTATTTT

J: TRBJ1-2
size: -
V: TRBV28
D: -
CDR3: CASSLWLGGPGYTF
DNA: TGTGCCAGCAGTTTATGGTTGGGGGGCCCTGGCTACACCTTC

J: TRBJ1-2
size: many
V: TRBV7-2
D: -
CDR3: CASSLDNRPNYGYTF
DNA: TGTGCCAGCAGCTTAGATAACAGACCCAACTATGGCTACACCTTC

J: TRBJ2-7
size: -
V: TRBV5-1
D: TRBD2
CDR3: CASSWAGLAGPAYEQYF
DNA: TGCGCCAGCAGCTGGGCGGGACTAGCGGGACCTGCCTACGAGCAGTACTTC

J: TRBJ2-1
size: many
V: TRBV7-2
D: -
CDR3: CASSPNTDNEQFF
DNA: TGTGCCAGCAGCCCTAATACTGACAATGAGCAGTTCTTC

J: TRBJ1-2
size: -
V: TRBV4-3
D: -
CDR3: CASSPSGTSPGYTF
DNA: TGCGCCAGCAGCCCGTCGGGGACAAGCCCCGGCTACACCTTC

J: TRBJ1-1
size: few
V: TRBV3-1
D: -
CDR3: CASSQDLPGLNTEAFF
DNA: TGTGCCAGCAGCCAAGATCTGCCGGGACTGAACACTGAAGCTTTCTTT

J: TRBJ1-1
size: few
V: TRBV7-4
D: -
CDR3: CASSSPGHVNTEAFF
DNA: TGTGCCAGCAGCTCCCCCGGACATGTGAACACTGAAGCTTTCTTT

J: TRBJ1-2
size: -
V: TRBV27
D: TRBD1
CDR3: CASSLSGTGLRYTF
DNA: TGTGCCAGCAGTTTATCGGGGACAGGTTTGCGCTACACCTTC

J: TRBJ2-1
size: few
V: TRBV7-2
D: TRBD2
CDR3: CASRRLAGVFEQFF
DNA: TGTGCCAGCAGAAGACTAGCGGGAGTTTTTGAGCAGTTCTTC

J: TRBJ2-1
size: -
V: TRBV27
D: -
CDR3: CATSDGDPPYNEQFF
DNA: TGTGCCACCTCCGACGGAGACCCCCCCTACAATGAGCAGTTCTTC

J: TRBJ2-1
size: -
V: TRBV19
D: TRBD1
CDR3: CASSMGGTGPYNEQFF
DNA: TGTGCCAGTAGTATGGGTGGGACAGGCCCGTACAATGAGCAGTTCTTC

J: TRBJ1-1
size: few
V: TRBV7-8
D: -
CDR3: CASSLAGDNTEAFF
DNA: TGTGCCAGCAGCCTAGCGGGCGATAACACTGAAGCTTTCTTT

J: TRBJ1-1
size: few
V: TRBV20-1
D: -
CDR3: CSARASGRGSTEAFF
DNA: TGCAGTGCTAGAGCGTCCGGCCGGGGGTCCACTGAAGCTTTCTTT

J: TRBJ1-2
size: few
V: TRBV6-5
D: TRBD1
CDR3: CASSYTGASGYGYTF
DNA: TGTGCCAGCAGTTACACAGGGGCCTCCGGGTATGGCTACACCTTC

J: TRBJ2-3
size: many
V: TRBV7-2
D: TRBD2
CDR3: CASSLAGGRAKDTQYF
DNA: TGTGCCAGCAGTCTAGCCGGCGGGAGGGCGAAAGATACGCAGTATTTT

J: TRBJ2-7
size: -
V: TRBV29-1
D: TRBD2
CDR3: CSVGALAGVTYEQYF
DNA: TGCAGCGTTGGGGCGCTAGCGGGAGTTACCTACGAGCAGTACTTC

J: TRBJ1-2
size: few
V: TRBV10-3
D: TRBD1
CDR3: CAISEITGGGYTF
DNA: TGTGCCATCAGTGAAATAACAGGGGGTGGCTACACCTTC

J: TRBJ2-1
size: few
V: TRBV7-6
D: -
CDR3: CASSLGRDGLRGEQFF
DNA: TGTGCTAGCAGCTTAGGTAGGGATGGGTTGCGTGGTGAGCAGTTCTTC

J: TRBJ2-7
size: -
V: TRBV10-3
D: -
CDR3: CAISGGLGAHEQYF
DNA: TGTGCCATCAGTGGCGGGCTCGGGGCCCACGAGCAGTACTTC

J: TRBJ2-6
size: few
V: TRBV7-9
D: -
CDR3: CASSPPKGPGANVLTF
DNA: TGTGCCAGCAGCCCTCCGAAGGGCCCTGGGGCCAACGTCCTGACTTTC

J: TRBJ2-3
size: -
V: TRBV7-2
D: -
CDR3: CASSPLQARGSTDTQYF
DNA: TGTGCCAGCAGCCCCTTACAGGCCCGCGGGAGCACAGATACGCAGTATTTT

J: TRBJ2-7
size: -
V: TRBV20-1
D: TRBD1
CDR3: CSAYTPGTGSYEQYF
DNA: TGCAGTGCTTATACTCCCGGGACAGGGTCCTACGAGCAGTACTTC

J: TRBJ2-6
size: few
V: TRBV6-2/TRBV6-3
D: -
CDR3: CASTGPSRGANVLTF
DNA: TGTGCCAGCACCGGACCTTCGAGAGGTGCCAACGTCCTGACTTTC

J: TRBJ2-2
size: -
V: TRBV7-9
D: -
CDR3: CASSRGVPKGDLNTGELFF
DNA: TGTGCCAGCAGCCGGGGGGTGCCGAAGGGGGATTTGAACACCGGGGAGCTGTTTTTT

J: TRBJ2-7
size: -
V: TRBV28
D: -
CDR3: CASSLTLAYEQYF
DNA: TGTGCCAGCAGTTTGACACTCGCCTACGAGCAGTACTTC

J: TRBJ2-5
size: -
V: TRBV5-8
D: TRBD1
CDR3: CASRWGQGEQETQYF
DNA: TGTGCCAGCAGGTGGGGGCAGGGGGAACAAGAGACCCAGTACTTC

J: TRBJ2-5
size: once
V: TRBV28
D: TRBD1
CDR3: CASSTRDRHLWTQYF
DNA: TGTGCCAGCAGTACTAGGGACAGGCACTTGTGGACCCAGTACTTC

J: TRBJ1-1
size: -
V: TRBV7-3
D: TRBD1
CDR3: CASSLNQGANTEAFF
DNA: TGTGCCAGCAGCTTAAATCAGGGGGCGAACACTGAAGCTTTCTTT

J: TRBJ1-2
size: -
V: TRBV4-1
D: -
CDR3: CASSQEPVAYTF
DNA: TGCGCCAGCAGCCAAGAGCCGGTCGCCTACACCTTC

J: TRBJ2-1
size: few
V: TRBV11-3
D: -
CDR3: CASSSRDSHNEQFF
DNA: TGTGCCAGCAGCTCAAGAGACAGCCACAATGAGCAGTTCTTC

J: TRBJ2-1
size: -
V: TRBV7-3
D: TRBD2
CDR3: CASSLGTSGRAGQFF
DNA: TGTGCCAGCAGCTTAGGGACTAGCGGGAGGGCCGGGCAGTTCTTC

J: TRBJ2-5
size: few
V: TRBV6-6
D: -
CDR3: CASSYSDRLQETQYF
DNA: TGTGCCAGCAGTTACTCGGATAGACTACAAGAGACCCAGTACTTC

J: TRBJ2-1
size: few
V: TRBV18
D: TRBD1
CDR3: CASSRLGTEKYNEQFF
DNA: TGTGCCAGCTCACGGTTGGGGACAGAGAAATACAATGAGCAGTTCTTC